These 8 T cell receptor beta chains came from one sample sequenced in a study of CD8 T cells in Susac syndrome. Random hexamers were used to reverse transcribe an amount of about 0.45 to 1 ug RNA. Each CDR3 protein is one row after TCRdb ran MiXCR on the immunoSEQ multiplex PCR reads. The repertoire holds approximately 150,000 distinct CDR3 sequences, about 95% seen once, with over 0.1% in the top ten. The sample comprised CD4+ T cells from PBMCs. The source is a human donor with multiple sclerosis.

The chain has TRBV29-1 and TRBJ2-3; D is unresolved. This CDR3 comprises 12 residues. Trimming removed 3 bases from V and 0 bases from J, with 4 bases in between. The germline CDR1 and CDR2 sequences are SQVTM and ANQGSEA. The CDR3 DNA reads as TGCAGCGTTGACACCAGCACAGATACGCAGTATTTT. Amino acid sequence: CSVDTSTDTQYF.

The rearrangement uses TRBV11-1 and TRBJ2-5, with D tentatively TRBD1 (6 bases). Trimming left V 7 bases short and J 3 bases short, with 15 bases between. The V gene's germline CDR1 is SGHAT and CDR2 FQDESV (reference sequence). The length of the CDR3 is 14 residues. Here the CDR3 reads CASTLGQKKETQYF. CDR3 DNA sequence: TGTGCCAGCACCTTGGGACAAAAAAAAGAGACCCAGTACTTC.

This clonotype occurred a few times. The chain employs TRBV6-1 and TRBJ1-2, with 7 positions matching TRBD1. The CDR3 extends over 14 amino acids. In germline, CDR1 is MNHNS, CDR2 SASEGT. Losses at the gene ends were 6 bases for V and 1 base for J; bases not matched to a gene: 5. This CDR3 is CASSPDRINYGYTF. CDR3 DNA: TGTGCCAGCAGCCCGGACAGGATTAACTATGGCTACACCTTC.

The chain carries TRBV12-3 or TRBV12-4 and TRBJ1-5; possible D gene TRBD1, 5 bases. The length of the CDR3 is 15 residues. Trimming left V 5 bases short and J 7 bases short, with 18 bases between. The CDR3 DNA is TGTGCCAGCAGTCCCCAGGGACCCCCCAGGCAGCCCCAGCATTTT. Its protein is CASSPQGPPRQPQHF.

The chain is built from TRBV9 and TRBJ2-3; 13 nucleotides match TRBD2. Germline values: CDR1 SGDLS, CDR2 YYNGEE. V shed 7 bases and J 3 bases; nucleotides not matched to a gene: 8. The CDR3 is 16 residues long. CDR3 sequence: CASGTTSGGETDTQYF. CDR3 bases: TGTGCCAGCGGAACCACTAGCGGGGGGGAGACAGATACGCAGTATTTT.

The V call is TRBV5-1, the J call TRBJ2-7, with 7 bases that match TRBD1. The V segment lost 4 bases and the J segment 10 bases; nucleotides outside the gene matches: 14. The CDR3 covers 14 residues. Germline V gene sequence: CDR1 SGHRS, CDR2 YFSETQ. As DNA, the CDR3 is TGCGCCAGCAGCAGCAACCCTGGGACAGTTGGTCAGTACTTC. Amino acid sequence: CASSSNPGTVGQYF.

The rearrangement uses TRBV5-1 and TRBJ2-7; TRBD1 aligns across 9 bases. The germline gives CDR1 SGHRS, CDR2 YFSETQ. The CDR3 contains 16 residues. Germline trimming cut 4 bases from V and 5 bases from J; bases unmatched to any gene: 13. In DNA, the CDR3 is TGCGCCAGCAGCCACGGGACAGGGAGCCTAACCCACGAGCAGTACTTC. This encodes CASSHGTGSLTHEQYF.

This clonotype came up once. The CDR3: CASSAGANTGELFF. CDR3 DNA sequence: TGTGCCAGCAGCGCCGGGGCGAACACCGGGGAGCTGTTTTTT. The chain has TRBV9 and TRBJ2-2, with D possibly matching TRBD2 (5 bases). This CDR3 is 14 amino acids long. Trimming left V 3 bases short and J 0 bases short, with 6 bases between. Looked up from germline, CDR1 is SGDLS and CDR2 is YYNGEE.